This entry concerns a single TCR beta chain. This clone appeared a single time. What this receptor recognizes is not known. No qualities accompany the bases; no much larger clone lies one base away. This specimen comes from a study of T cell changes during pregnancy in multiple sclerosis (dated by TCRdb to the late 2010s). With regard to the full study: The study examined how the T cell repertoire changed over the course of pregnancy in women with multiple sclerosis.

From the germline V gene (reference sequence), CDR1 is MNHNY and CDR2 is SVGAGI. V is clipped by 11 bases and J by 5 bases, and the sequence between their germline boundaries is 19 bases long. From cysteine to phenylalanine, the CDR3 is 14 amino acids long. The retained sequence is limited to the CDR3, 42 bases, with the frame set at the first base. Libraries were constructed by the immunoSEQ multiplex PCR assay. TCRdb stores this immuneACCESS table with in-frame sequences only. Part of the clones is absent; in the studies checked, under half of the shortfall reflects unresolved V genes, and no reason is known for the rest. Present in this sample are 20,000 to 30,000 clones, more than 70% of which were seen just once. The top ten clonotypes cover approximately 0.67% of the sample.

Specimen: CD4+ T cells from peripheral blood mononuclear cells, collected in the first trimester of pregnancy. This TCR derives from a female donor in good health, enrolled as a control in a pregnancy study. Recombination linked TRBV6-6 to TRBJ2-1; the D gene is perhaps TRBD2, on 5 matching bases. The bases are TGTGCCGTTAAGTTTGGTAGCGAAAACAATGAGCAGTTCTTC. Translated, it gives CAVKFGSENNEQFF.